Below are 12 T cell receptor beta chains sequenced from a single sample in a study of blood T cell repertoires in COVID-19. Data came from immunoSEQ multiplex PCR; TCRdb stores just in-frame clones and leaves some out. The table records more than 85,000 clones, almost 85% of them present only once. The sequenced sample consisted of peripheral blood. Receptor source: a man aged 35 to 55 with active or convalescent COVID-19.

The gene calls are TRBV29-1 and TRBJ1-1, with TRBD1 identical over 11 bases. Per germline, CDR1 SQVTM and CDR2 ANQGSEA. The trim removed 4 bases at V and 3 bases at J, leaving 7 bases unmatched. CDR3 length: 15 residues. As DNA, the CDR3 is TGCAGCGTTGGACGGACAGGGGGCAAGTACACTGAAGCTTTCTTT. It is translated as CSVGRTGGKYTEAFF.

The rearrangement joins TRBV10-1 to TRBJ2-3; no reliable D call. The CDR3 spans 14 residues. Trimming removed 3 bases at V and 0 bases at J, with 7 bases between. Germline lookup yields CDR1 WNHNN and CDR2 SYGVQD (reference sequence). The CDR3 spells CASSDFSSTDTQYF. The CDR3 DNA reads TGCGCCAGCAGTGATTTCTCTAGCACAGATACGCAGTATTTT.

This clone was seen a few times. The chain couples TRBV18 to TRBJ1-3; the D gene is possibly TRBD1 (6 bases). Germline CDR1 is KGHSH and CDR2 is LQKENI. CDR3 length equals 14 residues. The ends were cut back, 5 bases at V and 4 bases at J, with 12 bases in the middle. DNA for the CDR3: TGTGCCAGCTCAACAGGGTTGGAGGGAAACACCATATATTTT. It is translated as CASSTGLEGNTIYF.

This chain joins TRBV5-6 and TRBJ1-4; D is possibly TRBD1 (5 bases). Trimming stripped 0 bases from V and 8 bases from J, with 14 bases between. The CDR3 consists of 15 residues. Germline CDR1 is SGHDT and CDR2 is YYEEEE. The chain's CDR3 is CASSLGFQGREKLFF. The CDR3 nucleotides read TGTGCCAGCAGCTTGGGGTTCCAGGGTCGGGAAAAACTGTTTTTT.

V is TRBV19 and J is TRBJ1-2; 8 bases map to TRBD1. The ends lost 5 bases at V and 0 bases at J; junction bases unmatched: 11. The CDR3 covers 17 residues. The germline gives CDR1 LNHDA, CDR2 SQIVND (reference sequence). CDR3 sequence (DNA): TGTGCCAGTAGTTCATCCAGGGGGCCTCCCTCTAACTATGGCTACACCTTC. This encodes CASSSSRGPPSNYGYTF.

The chain carries TRBV19 and TRBJ1-5; no reliable D call. Trimming stripped 0 bases from V and 0 bases from J, with 6 bases between. Germline assignment: CDR1 LNHDA and CDR2 SQIVND (reference sequence). The CDR3 totals 15 residues. The CDR3 DNA is TGTGCCAGTAGTATAGACAGGAATAGCAATCAGCCCCAGCATTTT. Its protein is CASSIDRNSNQPQHF.

The J gene is TRBJ2-3, the V gene TRBV10-3; 11 bases fit TRBD1. CDR1 ENHRY and CDR2 SYGVKD come from the germline V gene. The CDR3 extends over 17 amino acids. Unmatched junction bases numbered 9, after V lost 6 bases and J lost 1 base. The CDR3 bases are TGTGCCATCAGCGGGACAGGGGGACAAATGGGCACAGATACGCAGTATTTT. It codes for CAISGTGGQMGTDTQYF.

The chain couples TRBV5-1 to TRBJ1-5; 8 bases are shared with TRBD1. Per the germline V gene, CDR1 is SGHRS and CDR2 is YFSETQ. The CDR3 is 16 amino acids. V shed 0 bases and J 2 bases; nucleotides not matched to a gene: 4. In nucleotides, the CDR3 is TGCGCCAGCAGCTTGGTAGGGGGACAGGGCAATCAGCCCCAGCATTTT. Its translation is CASSLVGGQGNQPQHF.

This chain links TRBV19 with TRBJ2-5; 8 bases map to TRBD1. The V gene's germline CDR1 is LNHDA and CDR2 SQIVND (reference sequence). V lost 5 bases to trimming and J lost 2 bases; unmatched junction nucleotides: 7. There are 15 residues in the CDR3. CDR3 amino acids: CASSPQGAGQETQYF. The CDR3 DNA reads as TGTGCCAGTAGTCCCCAGGGGGCGGGACAAGAGACCCAGTACTTC.

Only one count was recorded for this clone. This sequence joins TRBV5-1 and TRBJ2-7; TRBD1 matches at 7 bases. This CDR3 comprises 15 residues. Germline loops: CDR1 SGHRS, CDR2 YFSETQ. The V segment lost 5 bases and the J segment 0 bases; nucleotides outside the gene matches: 8. The DNA for the CDR3 is TGCGCCAGCAGTATGGGACAGCAGAGCTCCTACGAGCAGTACTTC. Translated, it gives CASSMGQQSSYEQYF. The variable domain in full, completed from reference TRBV5-1 and TRBJ2-7, reads KAGVTQTPRYLIKTRGQQVTLSCSPISGHRSVSWYQQTPGQGLQFLFEYFSETQRNKGNFPGRFSGRQFSNSRSEMNVSTLELGDSALYLCASSMGQQSSYEQYFGPGTRLTVT.

This chain connects TRBV7-2 to TRBJ1-2; D remains ambiguous. Trimming pared 3 bases from V and 7 bases from J, leaving 6 bases between. This CDR3 has 11 amino acids. CDR1 is SGHTA and CDR2 is FQGNSA in the germline V gene. The CDR3: CASSLLGGYTF. The CDR3 DNA reads as TGTGCCAGCAGCTTGCTCGGTGGCTACACCTTC.

This clone was seen just once. V is TRBV27 and J is TRBJ2-2, with TRBD2 matching 7 bases. V dropped 5 bases and J dropped 6; count of bases not matched to a gene: 12. Germline CDR1 MNHEY, CDR2 SMNVEV (reference sequence). The CDR3 extends over 16 amino acids. The CDR3 DNA follows: TGTGCCAGCAGTCCCCGGTGGGCAGGGAGGGCCGGGGAGCTGTTTTTT. Translation: CASSPRWAGRAGELFF.